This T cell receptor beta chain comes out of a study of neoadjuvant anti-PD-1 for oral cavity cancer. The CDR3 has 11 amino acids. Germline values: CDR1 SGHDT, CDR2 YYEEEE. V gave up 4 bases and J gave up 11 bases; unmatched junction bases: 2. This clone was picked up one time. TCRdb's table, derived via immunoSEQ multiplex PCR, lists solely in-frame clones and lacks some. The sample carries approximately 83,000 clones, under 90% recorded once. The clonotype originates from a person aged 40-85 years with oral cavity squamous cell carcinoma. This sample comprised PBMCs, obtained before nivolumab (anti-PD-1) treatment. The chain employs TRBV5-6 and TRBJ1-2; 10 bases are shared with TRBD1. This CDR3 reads CASSPGQGYTF. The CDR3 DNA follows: TGTGCCAGCAGCCCGGGACAGGGGTACACCTTC.